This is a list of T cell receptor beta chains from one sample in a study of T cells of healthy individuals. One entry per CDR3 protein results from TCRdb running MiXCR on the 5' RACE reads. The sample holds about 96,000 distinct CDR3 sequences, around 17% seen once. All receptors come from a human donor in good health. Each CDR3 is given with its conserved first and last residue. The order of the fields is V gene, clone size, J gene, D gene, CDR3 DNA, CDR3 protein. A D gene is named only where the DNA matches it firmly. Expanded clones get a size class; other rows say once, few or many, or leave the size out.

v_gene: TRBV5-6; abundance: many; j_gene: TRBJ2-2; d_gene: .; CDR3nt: TGTGCCAGCAGCATGCTAGCGTCGAACACCGGGGAGCTGTTTTTT; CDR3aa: CASSMLASNTGELFF
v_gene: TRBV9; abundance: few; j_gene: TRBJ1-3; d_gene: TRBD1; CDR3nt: TGTGCCAGCAGCACAACCGGGACAGGACGGCCCCCTGGAAACACCATATATTTT; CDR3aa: CASSTTGTGRPPGNTIYF
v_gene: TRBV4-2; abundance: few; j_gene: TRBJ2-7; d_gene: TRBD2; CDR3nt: TGTGCCAGCAGCCAAACTAGCGGGGGGGCCTACGAGCAGTACTTC; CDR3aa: CASSQTSGGAYEQYF
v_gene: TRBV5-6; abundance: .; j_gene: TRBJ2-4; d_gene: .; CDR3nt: TGTGCCAGCAGCGTGGCGGACATTCAGTACTTC; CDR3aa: CASSVADIQYF
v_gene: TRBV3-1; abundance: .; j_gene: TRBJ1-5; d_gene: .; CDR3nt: TGTGCCAGCAGCCAAGATTCGCACCACGATCAGCCCCAGCATTTT; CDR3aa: CASSQDSHHDQPQHF
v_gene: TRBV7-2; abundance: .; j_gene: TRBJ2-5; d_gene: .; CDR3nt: TGTGCCAGCAGCTTAGATCAGGGGACCCAGTACTTC; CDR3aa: CASSLDQGTQYF
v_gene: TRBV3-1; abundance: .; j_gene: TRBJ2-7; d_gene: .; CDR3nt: TGTGCCAGCAGCCAAGTATACCTTCAGGGCTACGAGCAGTACTTC; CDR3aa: CASSQVYLQGYEQYF
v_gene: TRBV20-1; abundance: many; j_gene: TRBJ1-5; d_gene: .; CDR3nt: TGCAGTGTCCAAGGGGGGAGGGAACATCAGCCCCAGCATTTT; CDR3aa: CSVQGGREHQPQHF
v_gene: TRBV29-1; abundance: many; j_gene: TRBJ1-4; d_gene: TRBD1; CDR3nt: TGCAGCGCCTTCGGGACAGGGAATGAAAAACTGTTTTTT; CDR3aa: CSAFGTGNEKLFF
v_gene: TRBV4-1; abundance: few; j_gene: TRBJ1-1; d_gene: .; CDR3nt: TGCGCCAGCAGCCAAACGACCGCTTTTAGGGCCATGAACACTGAAGCTTTCTTT; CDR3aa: CASSQTTAFRAMNTEAFF
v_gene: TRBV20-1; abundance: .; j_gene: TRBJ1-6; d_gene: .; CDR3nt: TGCAGTGCTAGAGATGTGGGATATAATTCACCCCTCCACTTT; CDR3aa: CSARDVGYNSPLHF
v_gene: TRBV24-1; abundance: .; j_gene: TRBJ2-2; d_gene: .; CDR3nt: TGTGCCACCAGTGATATCCTCCCCGGGGAGCTGTTTTTT; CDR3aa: CATSDILPGELFF
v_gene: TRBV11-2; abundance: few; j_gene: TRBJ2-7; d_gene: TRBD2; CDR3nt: TGTGCCAGCAGCTCTAGACTAGCGGGTACCTACGAGCAGTACTTC; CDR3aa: CASSSRLAGTYEQYF
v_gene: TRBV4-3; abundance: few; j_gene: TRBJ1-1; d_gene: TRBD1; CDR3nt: TGCGCCAGCAGCCCAAGCGGACAGGGATACACTGAAGCTTTCTTT; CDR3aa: CASSPSGQGYTEAFF
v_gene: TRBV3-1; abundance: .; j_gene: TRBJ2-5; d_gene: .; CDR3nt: TGTGCCAGCAGCCGTCCCAGGGGGGCACAACAAGAGACCCAGTACTTC; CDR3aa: CASSRPRGAQQETQYF
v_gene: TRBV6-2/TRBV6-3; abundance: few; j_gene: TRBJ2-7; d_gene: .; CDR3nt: TGTGCCAGCAGTGCCGGGACACCACCCTACGAGCAGTACTTC; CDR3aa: CASSAGTPPYEQYF
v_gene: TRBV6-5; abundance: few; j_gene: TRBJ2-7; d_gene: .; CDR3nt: TGTGCCAGCAGTGAGACGGCCTACGAGCAGTACTTC; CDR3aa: CASSETAYEQYF
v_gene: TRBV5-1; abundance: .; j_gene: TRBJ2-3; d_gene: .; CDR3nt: TGCGCCAGCAGCTTGCAGACCCGAGATACGCAGTATTTT; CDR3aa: CASSLQTRDTQYF
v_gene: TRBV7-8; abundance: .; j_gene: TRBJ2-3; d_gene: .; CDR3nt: TGTGCCAGCAGCTTAGGTGGACTCCTAAGGGGAGATACGCAGTATTTT; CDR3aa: CASSLGGLLRGDTQYF
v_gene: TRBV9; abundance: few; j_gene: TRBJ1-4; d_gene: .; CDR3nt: TGTGCCAGCAGCCCTGGGGGACTTAGTGAAAAACTGTTTTTT; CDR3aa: CASSPGGLSEKLFF
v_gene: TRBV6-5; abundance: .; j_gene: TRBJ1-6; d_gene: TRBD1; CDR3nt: TGTGCCAGCAGTTACTCCCGGCCAGGGGGCTATTCACCCCTCCACTTT; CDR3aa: CASSYSRPGGYSPLHF
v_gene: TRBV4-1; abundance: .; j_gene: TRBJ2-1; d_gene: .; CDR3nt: TGCGCCAGCAGCCAACTGGATCTTTTAGTCTACAATGAGCAGTTCTTC; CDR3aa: CASSQLDLLVYNEQFF
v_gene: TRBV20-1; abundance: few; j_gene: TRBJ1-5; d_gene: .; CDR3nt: TGCAGTGCTTGGGCAGGGGATCAGCCCCAGCATTTT; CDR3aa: CSAWAGDQPQHF
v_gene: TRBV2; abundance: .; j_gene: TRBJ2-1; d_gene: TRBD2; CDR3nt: TGTGCCAGCAGTGAATCTGGTAGCGGGGGGCCAAAGTCGACCTTC; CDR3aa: CASSESGSGGPKSTF
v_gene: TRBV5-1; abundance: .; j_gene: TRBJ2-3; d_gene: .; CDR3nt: TGCGCCAGCGCAGGCCCCTCCACAGATACGCAGTATTTT; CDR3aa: CASAGPSTDTQYF
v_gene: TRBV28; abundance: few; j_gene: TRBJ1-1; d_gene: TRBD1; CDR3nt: TGTGCCAGCAGTCCTGTTTGGGACAGGTACACTGAAGCTTTCTTT; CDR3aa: CASSPVWDRYTEAFF
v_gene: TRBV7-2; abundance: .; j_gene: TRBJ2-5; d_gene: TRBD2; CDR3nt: TGTGCCAGCAGCCCCCGGACTAGCGGATCGGCCCAGTACTTC; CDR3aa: CASSPRTSGSAQYF
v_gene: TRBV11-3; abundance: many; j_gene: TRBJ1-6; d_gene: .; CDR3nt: TGTGCCAGCAGCCGGTTCCACTTT; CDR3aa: CASSRFHF
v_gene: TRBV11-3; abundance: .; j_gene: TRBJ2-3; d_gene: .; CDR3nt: TGTGCCAGCAGCTTAAACTTCGCGGATACGCAGTATTTT; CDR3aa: CASSLNFADTQYF
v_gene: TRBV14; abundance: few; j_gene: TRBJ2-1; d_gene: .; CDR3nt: TGTGCCAGCAGCCAGTACTCCTACAATGAGCAGTTCTTC; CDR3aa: CASSQYSYNEQFF
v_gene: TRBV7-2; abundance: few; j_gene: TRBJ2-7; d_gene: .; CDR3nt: TGTGCCAGCAGCTCTGTGGTAGCCGAGGATTACGAGCAGTACTTC; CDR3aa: CASSSVVAEDYEQYF
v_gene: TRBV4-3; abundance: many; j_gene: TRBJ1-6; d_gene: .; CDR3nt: TGCGCCAGCAGCCCCCGAGGGACACGGGACTCACCCCTCCACTTT; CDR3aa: CASSPRGTRDSPLHF
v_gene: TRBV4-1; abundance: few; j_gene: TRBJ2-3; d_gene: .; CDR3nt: TGCGCCAGCAGCCAAGATGTGGCCAGGGGTTTATCAGATACGCAGTATTTT; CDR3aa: CASSQDVARGLSDTQYF